The 30 T cell receptor beta chains below come from one sample, sequenced in a study of blood T cells in healthy people across ages. PCR was performed a second time for about 7 to 12 cycles using a sample-barcoded 5' primer and a J-beta primer mix. TCRdb called the 5' RACE reads again in MiXCR, with one record for every CDR3 protein. The data show approximately 690,000 distinct CDR3 sequences, 40% to 45% seen once. Sequencing was performed on blood. The source is a man older than 75 in good health.

This clonotype was counted a few times. This chain uses TRBV10-2 with TRBJ2-5; TRBD2 matches 7 bases. J was trimmed by 5 bases and V by 0 bases; bases with no gene match: 9. The germline V gene has CDR1 WSHSY and CDR2 SAAADI. The CDR3 has 16 amino acids. The CDR3 sequence is CASSESGGGPSETQYF. The CDR3 coding sequence is TGCGCCAGCAGTGAGTCGGGGGGAGGGCCCTCGGAGACCCAGTACTTC.

In its sample, this clonotype was seen a few times. The V and J genes are TRBV11-2 and TRBJ2-4; tentatively, D is TRBD1 (5 bases). The last part of the DNA fits TRBJ2-7 better; the J call may be wrong. Germline V gene sequence: CDR1 SGHAT, CDR2 FQNNGV. This CDR3 comprises 14 residues. CDR3: CASSFGHLPYEQYF. Here the CDR3 DNA reads TGTGCCAGCAGCTTTGGACACTTACCTTACGAGCAGTACTTC.

V and J are TRBV27 and TRBJ2-2; D call uncertain. The CDR3 is 14 amino acids. CDR1 is MNHEY, CDR2 SMNVEV, per germline (reference sequence). Trimming pared 2 bases from V and 4 bases from J, leaving 8 bases between. Written as DNA, the CDR3 is TGTGCCAGCAGTTTACCGATAGGCACCGGGGAGCTGTTTTTT. This gives the protein CASSLPIGTGELFF.

The chain employs TRBV30 and TRBJ1-2, with D possibly TRBD1 on 5 matching bases. This CDR3 comprises 13 residues. Germline V gene data show CDR1 as GTSNPN and CDR2 as SVGIG (reference sequence). The V gene lost 0 bases and the J gene lost 7 bases, with 12 bases spanning the gap. Here the CDR3 reads CAWSVAGRAGYTF. CDR3 bases: TGTGCCTGGAGTGTGGCTGGCAGGGCTGGCTACACCTTC.

V usage is TRBV20-1 and J usage is TRBJ1-2; 8 nucleotides match TRBD1. The germline CDR1 and CDR2 sequences are DFQATT and SNEGSKA (reference sequence). Germline trimming cut 6 bases from V and 8 bases from J; bases unmatched to any gene: 14. This CDR3 is built from 14 residues. In DNA, the CDR3 is TGCAGTGCCGTGGACAGGGAGCTCCTGCGGGGCTACACCTTC. Translation gives CSAVDRELLRGYTF.

The V call is TRBV7-3, the J call TRBJ2-3; D remains ambiguous. The CDR3 has 13 amino acids. Germline CDR1 and CDR2: SGHTA and FQGTGA. V shed 4 bases and J shed 6 bases, with 11 bases lying between them. The DNA for the CDR3 is TGTGCCAGCAGCTCGACAATGGCGGATACGCAGTATTTT. Protein product: CASSSTMADTQYF.

This clonotype was seen a handful of times. The chain recombines TRBV20-1 with TRBJ2-3, with D possibly being TRBD1 or TRBD2 (6 bases each). V was trimmed by 7 bases and J by 4 bases, leaving 12 bases between them. This CDR3 has 12 amino acids. Germline CDR1 DFQATT, CDR2 SNEGSKA (reference sequence). The CDR3 loop is CSGGGSPDTQYF. CDR3 DNA sequence: TGCAGTGGAGGGGGGAGCCCAGATACGCAGTATTTT.

The chain joins TRBV6-4 to TRBJ2-5; perhaps TRBD2 as D (5 bases). The CDR3 extends over 13 amino acids. V was shortened by 4 bases and J by 11 bases, with 17 bases between the two germline ends. Per germline, CDR1 MRHNA and CDR2 SNTAGT. CDR3 in amino acids: CASSALAKERQYF. CDR3 in DNA: TGTGCCAGCAGTGCGTTAGCGAAGGAAAGGCAGTACTTC.

This clonotype was found a few times. The rearrangement joins TRBV12-3 or TRBV12-4 to TRBJ1-3; D is perhaps TRBD1 (6 bases). This CDR3 has 12 residues. Trimming took off 6 bases at V and 7 bases at J, with 10 bases between the two ends. The chain's CDR3 is CASRMDSNTIYF. The CDR3 DNA reads TGTGCCAGCAGGATGGACAGCAACACCATATATTTT.

The chain uses TRBV4-3 and TRBJ1-2, with D unclear. Germline V gene lookup returns CDR1 LGHNA and CDR2 YSLEER. The V end was cut by 0 bases, the J end by 2 bases, with 10 bases between. CDR3 size: 15 residues. The DNA for the CDR3 is TGCGCCAGCAGCCAAGATTCCGTCATGAACTATGGCTACACCTTC. Translating it yields CASSQDSVMNYGYTF.

CDR3 loop: CASSYWAGRGTGELFF. In nucleotides, the CDR3 is TGTGCCAGCAGTTACTGGGCAGGGCGAGGCACCGGGGAGCTGTTTTTT. The V call is TRBV6-5, the J call TRBJ2-2; D possibly corresponds to TRBD1 (5 bases). CDR1 MNHEY and CDR2 SVGAGI come from the germline V gene. There are 16 residues in the CDR3. V was shortened by 1 base and J by 4 bases, with 13 bases between the two germline ends.

This clonotype was seen a few times. CDR3 loop: CASSLSLREQYF. The CDR3 DNA reads as TGTGCCAGCAGTTTATCCCTTCGCGAGCAGTACTTC. The J gene is TRBJ2-7, the V gene TRBV28; D remains unclear. The V and J ends lost 1 base and 6 bases respectively, with 7 bases between them. CDR1 is MDHEN and CDR2 is SYDVKM in the germline V gene. The CDR3 is 12 residues long.

The chain combines TRBV20-1 with TRBJ1-4; TRBD1 matches 9 bases. Germline V lookup: CDR1 DFQATT, CDR2 SNEGSKA (reference sequence). The CDR3 is made up of 14 amino acids. The J segment lost 7 bases and the V segment lost 5 bases, leaving 8 bases of the junction unmatched. The CDR3 reads CSAADGTGREKLFF. DNA of the CDR3: TGCAGTGCTGCAGACGGGACAGGGCGTGAAAAACTGTTTTTT.

Many counts were recorded for this clonotype. J is TRBJ2-5 and V is TRBV7-2; TRBD1 or TRBD2 may be the D gene (6 bases each). The germline V gene encodes CDR1 SGHTA and CDR2 FQGNSA. Trimming cost V 5 bases and J 5 bases, with 15 bases left between them. The CDR3 covers 14 residues. Here the CDR3 DNA reads TGTGCCAGCAGCCCTGGACAAGGGGGGGAGACCCAGTACTTC. The encoded protein is CASSPGQGGETQYF.

A single count supports this clonotype. The rearrangement links TRBV29-1 to TRBJ2-2; D is possibly TRBD1 (6 bases). CDR1 SQVTM and CDR2 ANQGSEA come from the germline V gene. The CDR3 runs 13 residues. The V and J ends lost 5 bases and 5 bases respectively, with 12 bases between them. DNA of the CDR3: TGCAGCGTTTCCCCAGGGGTGACCGGGGAGCTGTTTTTT. Translating it yields CSVSPGVTGELFF.

The V and J genes are TRBV20-1 and TRBJ2-4; 8 nucleotides line up with TRBD1. Looked up from germline, CDR1 is DFQATT and CDR2 is SNEGSKA (reference sequence). The CDR3 extends over 13 amino acids. J lost 13 bases, V lost 3 bases, and 11 bases had no gene match. The CDR3 DNA reads as TGCAGTGCTAGTAGGGGGGACAGGAGAGAGCAGTACTTC. This encodes CSASRGDRREQYF.

The chain carries TRBV7-3 and TRBJ2-1; TRBD2 aligns across 9 bases. V gave up 5 bases and J gave up 5 bases; unmatched junction bases: 7. Germline V gene data show CDR1 as SGHTA and CDR2 as FQGTGA. The CDR3 is 15 amino acids. CDR3 sequence: CASSPASGVNNEQFF. In nucleotides, the CDR3 is TGTGCCAGCAGCCCCGCTAGCGGGGTAAACAATGAGCAGTTCTTC.

A word on this clonotype: This may be a read error, as it is one base from a much larger clone. This sequence joins TRBV7-3 and TRBJ2-1; possible D gene TRBD2, 7 bases. The CDR3 consists of 15 residues. V was pared by 8 bases and J by 13 bases, with 27 bases between. The germline V gene has CDR1 SGHTA and CDR2 FQGTGA. CDR3 in amino acids: CASSPQGGVRETQFF. The CDR3 DNA reads as TGTGCCAGCTCCCCACAGGGAGGGGTGAGGGAGACCCAGTTCTTC.

Details on this clonotype: One end of the junction is discordant with germline, which a read error may explain. This rearrangement joins TRBV7-9 to TRBJ1-1; D gene uncertain. The CDR3 length is 13 residues. The V gene's germline CDR1 is SEHNR and CDR2 FQNEAQ (reference sequence). CDR3 loop: CASSVQANTEAFF. As DNA, the CDR3 is TGTGCCAGCAGCGTTCAGGCTAACACTGAAGCTTTTTTT.

The chain recombines TRBV5-1 with TRBJ2-5; TRBD1 might be the D (6 bases). The CDR3 is 16 residues long. Germline CDR1 reads SGHRS; CDR2 reads YFSETQ. The V end lost 4 bases, the J end lost 7 bases, and 23 bases lay between the germline ends. This CDR3 reads CASSVDPRTDIGTQYF. CDR3 nucleotides: TGCGCCAGCAGCGTGGACCCCCGGACAGATATAGGGACCCAGTACTTC.

Regarding this clonotype: A much larger clone differs by one base, so this may be a read error. V is TRBV20-1 and J is TRBJ2-1; 7 nucleotides agree with TRBD2. The assigned J gene may be wrong: the sequence end matches TRBJ2-7 better. CDR3 length equals 14 residues. Germline-derived CDR1 and CDR2 are DFQATT and SNEGSKA (reference sequence). The CDR3 DNA reads TGCAGTGCTGCCGGCGGGGGAATCCCGAATGAGCAGTACTTC. Translated, it gives CSAAGGGIPNEQYF.

The chain joins TRBV6-6 to TRBJ2-6; D uncertain. V dropped 2 bases and J dropped 0 bases, with 8 bases sitting between them. The CDR3 extends over 16 amino acids. The germline V gene encodes CDR1 MNHNY and CDR2 SVGAGI (reference sequence). The CDR3 loop is CASSYDESSGANVLTF. CDR3 DNA sequence: TGTGCCAGCAGTTACGACGAGAGCTCTGGGGCCAACGTCCTGACTTTC.

This chain joins TRBV4-2 and TRBJ2-2; D not certain. Germline loops: CDR1 LGHNA, CDR2 YNFKEQ. V lost 4 bases, J lost 2 bases, and 14 bases lay in between. The CDR3 spans 16 residues. The CDR3 loop is CASSPGAQANTGELFF. The CDR3 nucleotides are TGTGCCAGCAGCCCAGGAGCGCAGGCCAACACCGGGGAGCTGTTTTTT.

This clonotype was observed a few times. The chain uses TRBV6-4 and TRBJ2-5; maybe TRBD2 (5 bases). Judging by the DNA end, TRBJ2-7 fits better; the J call may be wrong. Germline V gene sequence: CDR1 MRHNA, CDR2 SNTAGT. The CDR3 totals 14 residues. This chain's CDR3 is CASSSPGSRREQYF. CDR3 DNA: TGTGCCAGCTCATCCCCGGGGAGCCGCCGCGAGCAGTACTTC.

V and J are TRBV6-4 and TRBJ2-1, with TRBD2 matching over 8 bases. Losses at the gene ends were 6 bases for V and 6 bases for J; bases not matched to a gene: 7. Germline V lookup: CDR1 MRHNA, CDR2 SNTAGT. The CDR3 is made up of 14 amino acids. CDR3 protein: CASRAGGPSNEQFF. As DNA, the CDR3 is TGTGCCAGCAGGGCGGGGGGCCCAAGCAATGAGCAGTTCTTC.

About this clonotype itself: A much larger clonotype is one base distant, so this may be a read error. Here the CDR3 reads CASSSTGARADTQYF. The CDR3 nucleotides read TGTGCCAGCAGTTCGACAGGGGCGAGAGCAGATACGCAGTATTTT. The chain recombines TRBV28 with TRBJ2-3; 8 nucleotides line up with TRBD1. J lost 4 bases, V lost 4 bases, and 7 bases had no gene match. CDR1 MDHEN and CDR2 SYDVKM come from the germline V gene. The CDR3 totals 15 residues.

The CDR3 reads CASSSPLSTDTQYF. In DNA, the CDR3 is TGTGCCAGCAGCTCCCCTCTTAGCACAGATACGCAGTATTTT. The rearrangement uses TRBV7-2 and TRBJ2-3; D gene ambiguous. The V gene lost 4 bases and the J gene lost 0 bases, with 8 bases spanning the gap. Germline CDR1 and CDR2: SGHTA and FQGNSA. CDR3 length: 14 amino acids.

The chain recombines TRBV7-2 with TRBJ2-3, with 9 bases that match TRBD2. The CDR3 is 16 amino acids. V lost 5 bases, J lost 6 bases, and 12 bases stayed unmatched. Germline values: CDR1 SGHTA, CDR2 FQGNSA. CDR3: CASSTQLAGVGDTQYF. The DNA for the CDR3 is TGTGCCAGCAGCACACAGTTAGCGGGGGTGGGGGATACGCAGTATTTT.

The rearrangement uses TRBV28 and TRBJ1-1, with unresolved D. The germline V gene encodes CDR1 MDHEN and CDR2 SYDVKM. V was pared by 6 bases and J by 1 base, with 15 bases between. The CDR3 extends over 15 amino acids. The CDR3: CASSAAVGTNTEAFF. Written as DNA, the CDR3 is TGTGCCAGCAGCGCGGCAGTGGGAACGAACACTGAAGCTTTCTTT.

This clonotype showed up many times. J is TRBJ2-3 and V is TRBV3-1; possibly TRBD1 for D (6 bases). CDR1 and CDR2 (germline): LGHDT, YNNKEL (reference sequence). This CDR3 region has 15 residues. Deletions cut 2 bases from V and 1 base from J, with 10 bases between. The CDR3 is CASSQRSGGTDTQYF. The DNA of the CDR3 is TGTGCCAGCAGCCAAAGGTCAGGGGGCACAGATACGCAGTATTTT.